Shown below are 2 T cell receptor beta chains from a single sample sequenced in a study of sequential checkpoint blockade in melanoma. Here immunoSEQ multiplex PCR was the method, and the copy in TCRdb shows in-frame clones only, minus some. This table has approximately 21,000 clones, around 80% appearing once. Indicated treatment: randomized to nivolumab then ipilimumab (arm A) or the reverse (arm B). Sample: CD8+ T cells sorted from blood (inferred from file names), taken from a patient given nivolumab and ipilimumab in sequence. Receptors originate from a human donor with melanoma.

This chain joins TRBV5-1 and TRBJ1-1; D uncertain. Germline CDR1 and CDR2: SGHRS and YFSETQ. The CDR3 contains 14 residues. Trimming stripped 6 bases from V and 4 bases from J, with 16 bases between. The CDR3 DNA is TGCGCCAGCACCCTGGGAGATATAGCCACTGAAGCTTTCTTT. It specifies CASTLGDIATEAFF. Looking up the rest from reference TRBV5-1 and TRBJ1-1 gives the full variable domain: KAGVTQTPRYLIKTRGQQVTLSCSPISGHRSVSWYQQTPGQGLQFLFEYFSETQRNKGNFPGRFSGRQFSNSRSEMNVSTLELGDSALYLCASTLGDIATEAFFGQGTRLTVV.

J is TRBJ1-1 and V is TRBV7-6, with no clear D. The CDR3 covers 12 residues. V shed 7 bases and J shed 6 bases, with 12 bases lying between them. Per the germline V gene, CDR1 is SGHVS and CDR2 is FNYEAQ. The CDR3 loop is CASNSRRAEAFF. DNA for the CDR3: TGTGCCAGCAACTCTAGGCGGGCTGAAGCTTTCTTT.